This T cell receptor (beta chain) was found in a study of blood T cell repertoires in COVID-19. Study information: Donors in the United States, Italy and Spain gave samples during acute or convalescent COVID-19. From T cells, B-cell-depleted T cells, or PBMCs came the material, which was cDNA or gDNA.

Original methodology: Amplifying reference gene primers gave estimates of nucleated cell counts. Here immunoSEQ multiplex PCR was the method, and the copy in TCRdb shows in-frame clones only, minus some. V and J calls and clone size follow that table, whereas D and trimming were derived from the DNA. The sample consists of some 240,000 clones, about 86% of them appearing once. The CDR3 spans 15 residues. V gave up 6 bases and J gave up 3 bases; unmatched junction bases: 8. Germline values: CDR1 LNHDA, CDR2 SQIVND (reference sequence). Sequencing was carried out using peripheral blood. The gene calls are TRBV19 and TRBJ2-7; the match to TRBD1 covers 10 bases. This sequence originates from an elderly woman with acute or convalescent COVID-19. This chain's CDR3 is CASSQPGQGHYEQYF. The CDR3, as DNA: TGTGCCAGTAGCCAACCGGGACAGGGGCACTACGAGCAGTACTTC. Full variable domain (outside the CDR3, taken from reference TRBV19 and TRBJ2-7): DGGITQSPKYLFRKEGQNVTLSCEQNLNHDAMYWYRQDPGQGLRLIYYSQIVNDFQKGDIAEGYSVSREKKESFPLTVTSAQKNPTAFYLCASSQPGQGHYEQYFGPGTRLTVT.